This entry concerns a single T cell receptor beta chain. The sample belongs to a study of blood T cell repertoires in COVID-19. Study context: Specimens from acute and convalescent COVID-19 originated in the United States, Italy and Spain.

Seattle patient enrollment occurred during active infection, with longitudinal follow-up thereafter. CDR3 size: 14 residues. Germline CDR1 SGHTA, CDR2 FQGTGA. V lost 3 bases, J lost 2 bases, and 8 bases lay in between. Methods used by the authors: Reference gene primer amplification in the assay estimated nucleated cell counts. Assay: immunoSEQ multiplex PCR; the TCRdb copy retains only in-frame clones and omits some. V, J and clone size were drawn from that table, and D and trimming were deduced from the DNA. Counted here are 400,000 to 450,000 clones, roughly 90% occurring once; the ten biggest clones make up roughly 1.4%.

The source is a woman between 40 and 50 years old with COVID-19, enrolled during active disease. The sample was peripheral blood. This chain connects TRBV7-3 to TRBJ2-1, with D maybe TRBD2 (6 bases). DNA for the CDR3: TGTGCCAGCAGCTTGCTAGCGACCTACAATGAGCAGTTCTTC. Protein sequence: CASSLLATYNEQFF. Full variable domain (missing parts from reference TRBV7-3 and TRBJ2-1): GAGVSQTPSNKVTEKGKYVELRCDPISGHTALYWYRQSLGQGPEFLIYFQGTGAADDSGLPNDRFFAVRPEGSVSTLKIQRTERGDSAVYLCASSLLATYNEQFFGPGTRLTVL.